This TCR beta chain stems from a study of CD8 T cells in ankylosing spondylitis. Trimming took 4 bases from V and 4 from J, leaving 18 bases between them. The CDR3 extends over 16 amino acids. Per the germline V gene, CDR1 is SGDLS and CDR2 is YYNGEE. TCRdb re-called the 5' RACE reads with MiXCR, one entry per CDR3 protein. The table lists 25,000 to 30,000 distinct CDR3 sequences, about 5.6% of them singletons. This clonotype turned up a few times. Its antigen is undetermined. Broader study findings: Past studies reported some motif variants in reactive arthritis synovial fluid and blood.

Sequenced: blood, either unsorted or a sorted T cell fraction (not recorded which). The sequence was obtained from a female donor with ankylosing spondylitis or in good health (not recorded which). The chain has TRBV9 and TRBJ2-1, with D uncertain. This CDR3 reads CASSPATGLGYNEQFF. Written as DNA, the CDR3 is TGTGCCAGCAGCCCCGCGACGGGCCTGGGTTACAATGAGCAGTTCTTC.